These 16 T cell receptor beta chains share one sample of origin, sequenced in a study of blood T cell repertoires in COVID-19. Assay used: immunoSEQ multiplex PCR; TCRdb lists only in-frame clones, some missing. Among about 380,000 clones, 70% to 90% were seen once, and the ten largest hold roughly 1.2%. The sequenced sample consisted of peripheral blood. The receptors were gathered from a middle-aged man with acute or convalescent COVID-19.

This clone was seen a single time. This sequence joins TRBV28 and TRBJ2-1; 13 positions agree with TRBD2. Per germline, CDR1 MDHEN and CDR2 SYDVKM. The CDR3 spans 16 residues. The trim removed 5 bases at V and 5 bases at J, leaving 6 bases unmatched. The CDR3 region is CASSPTSGRKNNEQFF. For the CDR3, the DNA is TGTGCCAGCAGTCCGACTAGCGGGAGGAAGAACAATGAGCAGTTCTTC.

J is TRBJ2-7 and V is TRBV7-3; 12 bases align to TRBD2. Germline V CDR1 and CDR2: SGHTA, FQGTGA. There are 14 residues in the CDR3. J was trimmed by 6 bases and V by 2 bases; bases with no gene match: 2. The CDR3 DNA reads TGTGCCAGCAGCTTAGGGACTAGCGGGTTCGAGCAGTACTTC. Amino acid sequence: CASSLGTSGFEQYF.

This clone was seen only once. The genes are TRBV2 and TRBJ2-7; 14 nucleotides align to TRBD2. V lost 6 bases and J lost 2; bases outside the gene matches: 6. CDR3 size: 16 residues. The germline CDR1 and CDR2 sequences are SNHLY and FYNNEI. The CDR3 nucleotides are TGTGCCAGCAGCGGACTAGCGGGAGGAATCACCTACGAGCAGTACTTC. Translating it yields CASSGLAGGITYEQYF.

CDR3 sequence: CASRTSGAIYEQYF. CDR3 in DNA: TGTGCCAGCAGGACTAGCGGGGCGATCTACGAGCAGTACTTC. The chain recombines TRBV27 with TRBJ2-7, with 11 positions matching TRBD2. With V trimmed by 6 bases and J by 3 bases, 4 bases remained unmatched. The germline V gene encodes CDR1 MNHEY and CDR2 SMNVEV (reference sequence). The CDR3 extends over 14 amino acids.

The genes are TRBV3-1 (or the pseudogene TRBV3-2) and TRBJ1-4, with 9 nucleotides matching TRBD1. Germline CDR1 and CDR2: LGHDT and YNNKEL (reference sequence). The CDR3 totals 15 residues. J was trimmed by 8 bases and V by 3 bases; bases with no gene match: 7. The CDR3 spells CASSHQGQGIEKLFF. CDR3 coding DNA: TGTGCCAGCAGCCACCAGGGACAGGGTATCGAAAAACTGTTTTTT.

The gene calls are TRBV28 and TRBJ1-6; D perhaps matches TRBD1 (6 bases). V was shortened by 4 bases and J by 7 bases, with 11 bases between the two germline ends. From germline, CDR1 is MDHEN and CDR2 SYDVKM. The CDR3 is 14 residues long. The CDR3 loop reads CASSSDRSNSPLHF. The DNA for the CDR3 is TGTGCCAGCAGTTCCGACAGGTCAAATTCACCCCTCCACTTT. Complete variable domain (other parts from reference TRBV28 and TRBJ1-6): DVKVTQSSRYLVKRTGEKVFLECVQDMDHENMFWYRQDPGLGLRLIYFSYDVKMKEKGDIPEGYSVSREKKERFSLILESASTNQTSMYLCASSSDRSNSPLHFGNGTRLTVT.

The chain links TRBV7-9 to TRBJ2-7, with 10 bases lining up with TRBD2. Germline lookup yields CDR1 SEHNR and CDR2 FQNEAQ (reference sequence). V shed 5 bases and J 2 bases; nucleotides not matched to a gene: 12. The CDR3 covers 17 residues. The CDR3 loop is CASSRRGGLAVTYEQYF. CDR3 bases: TGTGCCAGCAGCCGCCGAGGAGGACTAGCGGTGACCTACGAGCAGTACTTC.

This chain links TRBV28 with TRBJ1-5; D might be TRBD1 (5 bases). This CDR3 contains 15 residues. V was pared by 3 bases and J by 10 bases, with 19 bases between. The germline V gene encodes CDR1 MDHEN and CDR2 SYDVKM. DNA of the CDR3: TGTGCCAGCAGTTTCCTAACAGGTTCGGGAGACCCCCAGCATTTT. Its translation is CASSFLTGSGDPQHF.

This sequence joins TRBV27 and TRBJ2-7, with 7 positions matching TRBD2. The germline CDR1 and CDR2 sequences are MNHEY and SMNVEV (reference sequence). The V and J ends lost 5 bases and 4 bases, in that order; junction bases with no gene match: 8. The CDR3 extends over 14 amino acids. CDR3 protein: CASSTPGLPYEQYF. CDR3 in DNA: TGTGCCAGCAGTACTCCGGGACTACCGTACGAGCAGTACTTC.

This chain links TRBV6-5 with TRBJ2-7; D perhaps matches TRBD2 (6 bases). The V gene's germline CDR1 is MNHEY and CDR2 SVGAGI. Trimming pared 0 bases from V and 3 bases from J, leaving 15 bases between. This CDR3 has 16 residues. CDR3 sequence (DNA): TGTGCCAGCAGTTACTCGAAGAGCACCGGGGGCTACGAGCAGTACTTC. Translating it yields CASSYSKSTGGYEQYF.

This clone was seen a single time. The gene calls are TRBV19 and TRBJ1-4, with D possibly TRBD1 on 5 matching bases. Trimming removed 8 bases at V and 2 bases at J, with 18 bases between. Germline lookup yields CDR1 LNHDA and CDR2 SQIVND (reference sequence). The CDR3 is made up of 16 amino acids. CDR3 amino acids: CASSRRGAWTNEKLFF. The CDR3 nucleotides read TGTGCCAGTTCTCGTCGCGGGGCATGGACTAATGAAAAACTGTTTTTT.

The V call is TRBV7-3, the J call TRBJ2-7; 9 bases match TRBD1. CDR1 is SGHTA and CDR2 is FQGTGA in the germline V gene. CDR3 length equals 17 residues. The junction had 14 bases not matched to a gene; V was cut back by 1 base and J by 7 bases. The CDR3 sequence is CASSLMGTGIDLGEQYF. DNA for the CDR3: TGTGCCAGCAGCTTAATGGGGACAGGGATTGATCTGGGAGAGCAGTACTTC.

The rearrangement joins TRBV3-1 (or the pseudogene TRBV3-2) to TRBJ2-2; 9 nucleotides agree with TRBD1. Germline assignment: CDR1 LGHDT and CDR2 YNNKEL (reference sequence). The ends lost 4 bases at V and 2 bases at J; junction bases unmatched: 5. There are 16 residues in the CDR3. CDR3 protein: CASSPPGQGNTGELFF. As DNA, the CDR3 is TGTGCCAGCAGCCCTCCGGGACAGGGTAACACCGGGGAGCTGTTTTTT.

The table lists this clone with a count of one. The V gene is TRBV27, the J gene TRBJ1-1, with 8 nucleotides matching TRBD1. The CDR3 runs 13 residues. Germline CDR1 and CDR2: MNHEY and SMNVEV (reference sequence). J gave up 7 bases and V 5 bases, and 6 bases lay outside the gene matches. Here the CDR3 reads CASSNGQGYEAFF. DNA of the CDR3: TGTGCCAGCAGTAATGGACAGGGCTATGAAGCTTTCTTT.

This sequence joins TRBV29-1 and TRBJ1-1; 8 bases match TRBD1. The CDR3 runs to 13 residues. Germline-derived CDR1 and CDR2 are SQVTM and ANQGSEA. V dropped 5 bases and J dropped 5; count of bases not matched to a gene: 7. CDR3 loop: CSVTRQGWTEAFF. The CDR3 DNA sequence: TGCAGCGTTACCAGACAGGGGTGGACTGAAGCTTTCTTT.

The CDR3: CASSFRDTQETQYF. The CDR3 DNA follows: TGTGCCAGCAGCTTTCGCGACACCCAAGAGACCCAGTACTTC. This rearrangement joins TRBV7-2 to TRBJ2-5; D is unclear. From germline, CDR1 is SGHTA and CDR2 FQGNSA. This CDR3 spans 14 amino acids. V lost 3 bases, J lost 1 base, and 9 bases lay in between. The full variable domain, rest sourced from reference TRBV7-2 and TRBJ2-5, is GAGVSQSPSNKVTEKGKDVELRCDPISGHTALYWYRQSLGQGLEFLIYFQGNSAPDKSGLPSDRFSAERTGGSVSTLTIQRTQQEDSAVYLCASSFRDTQETQYFGPGTRLLVL.